Listed here are 27 T cell receptor beta chains from one sample, sequenced in a study of beta chain features in type 1 diabetes. The sequenced template was cDNA made from the entire isolated RNA. The protocol was immunoSEQ multiplex PCR, while the TCRdb copy is restricted to in-frame clones and leaves out a portion. The sample shows about 220,000 clones, approximately 11% of them seen only once. Input material: central memory CD4+ T cells from blood. The origin of the receptors is a man aged 18 to 35 in good health.

The genes are TRBV6-5 and TRBJ1-2, with 7 bases aligning to TRBD1. The CDR3 has 14 amino acids. V shed 5 bases and J 5 bases; nucleotides not matched to a gene: 8. Germline assignment: CDR1 MNHEY and CDR2 SVGAGI. CDR3 loop: CASSPGTALYGYTF. CDR3 nucleotides: TGTGCCAGCAGTCCAGGGACAGCATTATATGGCTACACCTTC.

J is TRBJ1-1 and V is TRBV2, with D perhaps TRBD1 (6 bases). V lost 5 bases to trimming and J lost 3 bases, with 10 bases between them. Per germline, CDR1 SNHLY and CDR2 FYNNEI. The CDR3 totals 13 residues. The chain's CDR3 is CASSPQGYTEAFF. The CDR3 coding sequence is TGTGCCAGCAGTCCACAGGGATACACTGAAGCTTTCTTT.

This clone was seen a handful of times. This chain connects TRBV6-1 to TRBJ1-2; D remains unclear. Germline V gene sequence: CDR1 MNHNS, CDR2 SASEGT. This CDR3 spans 14 amino acids. The V end lost 2 bases, the J end lost 6 bases, and 13 bases lay between the germline ends. The chain's CDR3 is CASSESGRADGYTF. CDR3 nucleotides: TGTGCCAGCAGTGAAAGCGGACGGGCGGATGGCTACACCTTC.

This clone was counted a few times. This sample also contains other DNA sequences that code for the same CDR3. The rearrangement joins TRBV30 to TRBJ2-3; 7 bases fit TRBD1. Unmatched junction bases numbered 3, after V lost 0 bases and J lost 3 bases. Germline V lookup: CDR1 GTSNPN, CDR2 SVGIG (reference sequence). The CDR3 runs to 14 residues. The CDR3 spells CAWSVIQGTDTQYF. The DNA for the CDR3 is TGTGCCTGGAGTGTTATACAGGGGACAGATACGCAGTATTTT.

The rearrangement uses TRBV30 and TRBJ2-1; tentatively, D is TRBD1 (5 bases). CDR3 length equals 16 residues. Germline V lookup: CDR1 GTSNPN, CDR2 SVGIG (reference sequence). As DNA, the CDR3 is TGTGCGTGGTCAGGCGCCGACAGCGACTCCTACAATGAGCAGTTCTTC. Translation gives CAWSGADSDSYNEQFF.

There are a few counts of this clone. The chain links TRBV5-6 to TRBJ2-7; 10 positions match TRBD1. The ends lost 1 base at V and 6 bases at J; junction bases unmatched: 7. Germline V gene data show CDR1 as SGHDT and CDR2 as YYEEEE. The CDR3 extends over 15 amino acids. The CDR3 spells CASSLLGTGVVEQYF. CDR3 in DNA: TGTGCCAGCAGCTTGCTGGGGACAGGGGTGGTCGAGCAGTACTTC.

This CDR3 is CASSDRGQGRSYEQYF. The CDR3 bases are TGTGCCAGCAGTGATCGGGGACAGGGACGCTCCTACGAGCAGTACTTC. V usage is TRBV27 and J usage is TRBJ2-7; 9 nucleotides match TRBD1. V lost 5 bases to trimming and J lost 0 bases; unmatched junction nucleotides: 8. This CDR3 spans 16 amino acids. The germline V gene encodes CDR1 MNHEY and CDR2 SMNVEV (reference sequence).

The chain carries TRBV7-2 and TRBJ2-5, with TRBD1 matching 9 bases. The CDR3 extends over 15 amino acids. The V segment lost 3 bases and the J segment 9 bases; nucleotides outside the gene matches: 11. Germline V lookup: CDR1 SGHTA, CDR2 FQGNSA. Here the CDR3 reads CASSLAGTGPNAQYF. CDR3 bases: TGTGCCAGCAGCTTGGCCGGGACAGGGCCCAACGCCCAGTACTTC.

The chain is built from TRBV7-8 and TRBJ2-1; tentative D call: TRBD1 (6 bases). Germline lookup yields CDR1 SGHVS and CDR2 FQNEAQ. V dropped 4 bases and J dropped 7 bases, with 14 bases sitting between them. CDR3 length: 14 residues. Here the CDR3 reads CASSYREGTNEQFF. The CDR3 DNA follows: TGTGCCAGCAGCTACAGGGAAGGCACGAATGAGCAGTTCTTC. The variable domain in full, with the rest retrieved from reference TRBV7-8 and TRBJ2-1, is GAGVSQSPRYKVAKRGQDVALRCDPISGHVSLFWYQQALGQGPEFLTYFQNEAQLDKSGLPSDRFFAERPEGSVSTLKIQRTQQEDSAVYLCASSYREGTNEQFFGPGTRLTVL.

V is TRBV10-1 and J is TRBJ2-3; D is ambiguous. Germline lookup yields CDR1 WNHNN and CDR2 SYGVQD (reference sequence). CDR3 length equals 15 residues. V lost 3 bases to trimming and J lost 6 bases, with 16 bases between them. The CDR3 loop reads CASSDRGGFEDTQYF. The CDR3 DNA sequence: TGCGCCAGCAGTGACCGAGGCGGTTTCGAGGATACGCAGTATTTT.

The chain carries TRBV2 and TRBJ2-1; 9 nucleotides agree with TRBD2. The germline gives CDR1 SNHLY, CDR2 FYNNEI. Trimming took 4 bases from V and 3 from J; bases not matched to a gene: 4. CDR3 size: 15 residues. CDR3 residues: CASSAKREVYNEQFF. DNA of the CDR3: TGTGCCAGCAGTGCAAAGCGGGAGGTCTACAATGAGCAGTTCTTC.

This clone has a handful of counts. The V gene is TRBV11-2, the J gene TRBJ2-2; TRBD2 matches at 7 bases. CDR1 and CDR2 from the germline V gene are SGHAT and FQNNGV. V was clipped by 1 base and J by 6 bases; unmatched bases: 8. The CDR3 has 16 residues. CDR3 amino acids: CASSLVIGTTAGELFF. For the CDR3, the DNA is TGTGCCAGCAGCTTAGTGATCGGGACTACGGCCGGGGAGCTGTTTTTT.

This clone was counted a few times. One end of the junction does not line up with germline, which may come from a read error. This chain connects TRBV10-3 to TRBJ2-1; D not resolved. The CDR3 contains 11 residues. Germline-derived CDR1 and CDR2 are ENHRY and SYGVKD. As DNA, the CDR3 is TGTGCCATCAGTGATGGGCTAGAGCTGTTCTTC. Translation gives CAISDGLELFF.

This clone was counted only a few times. The V and J genes are TRBV11-2 and TRBJ2-5; TRBD2 matches at 8 bases. The J call may be in error: the DNA end matches TRBJ2-7 better. Germline lookup yields CDR1 SGHAT and CDR2 FQNNGV. This CDR3 is 17 amino acids long. The CDR3 bases are TGTGCCAGCAGCTCTGCCCTCGGGAGGGCCGTTTTCTACGAGCAGTACTTC. Translated: CASSSALGRAVFYEQYF.

This clone turned up a few times. The CDR3 DNA reads as TGTGCCAGCAGCTTAACTAGCGGGAGTTACAATGAGCAGTTCTTC. Translated: CASSLTSGSYNEQFF. The rearrangement uses TRBV4-2 and TRBJ2-1; 11 bases map to TRBD2. The CDR3 contains 15 residues. Germline V CDR1 and CDR2: LGHNA, YNFKEQ. V was pared by 5 bases and J by 4 bases, with 4 bases of the junction left unmatched.

The rearrangement uses TRBV4-3 and TRBJ2-7, with D possibly matching TRBD1 (6 bases). Trimming removed 4 bases from V and 1 base from J, with 11 bases in between. The CDR3 has 14 amino acids. Germline V gives CDR1 LGHNA, CDR2 YSLEER. The CDR3 nucleotides are TGCGCCAGCAGCCCCCAGGACAGTTCCTACGAGCAGTACTTC. It codes for CASSPQDSSYEQYF.

The CDR3 protein is CARSDTSANTGELFF. The CDR3 DNA reads TGTGCCAGATCAGACACCTCCGCGAACACCGGGGAGCTGTTTTTT. The rearrangement links TRBV6-5 to TRBJ2-2; the D is unclear. CDR1 is MNHEY and CDR2 is SVGAGI in the germline V gene. The CDR3 runs 15 residues. Trimming cost V 9 bases and J 0 bases, with 14 bases left between them.

This clone showed up just a few times. The V call is TRBV21-1, the J call TRBJ2-1. TRBV21-1 represents a pseudogene. The CDR3 consists of 15 residues. The CDR3, as DNA: TGTGCCAGCAGCCGGACATGGAGGTCCTACAATGAGCAGTTCTTC. The encoded protein is CASSRTWRSYNEQFF.

This clone was seen a few times. The chain has TRBV5-1 and TRBJ2-1, with D hard to call. V was shortened by 3 bases and J by 6 bases, with 10 bases between the two germline ends. The germline V gene has CDR1 SGHRS and CDR2 YFSETQ. The CDR3 is made up of 13 amino acids. CDR3 sequence reads: CASSSGLGNEQFF. DNA of the CDR3: TGCGCCAGCAGCTCAGGTCTCGGCAATGAGCAGTTCTTC.

The chain links TRBV27 to TRBJ1-2; possible D gene TRBD1, 6 bases. Between the trimmed V and J ends, which lost 0 bases and 4 bases, there was a span of 12 bases. Germline V gene data show CDR1 as MNHEY and CDR2 as SMNVEV (reference sequence). This CDR3 is built from 15 residues. The CDR3 nucleotides read TGTGCCAGCAGTTTATCGGGCAGGGGTAGCTATGGCTACACCTTC. Amino acid sequence: CASSLSGRGSYGYTF.

DNA of the CDR3: TGTGCCAGCAGCATTATAGCGGGGAGAGCCACAGATACGCAGTATTTT. This translates into CASSIIAGRATDTQYF. The chain combines TRBV7-2 with TRBJ2-3; 8 positions agree with TRBD2. CDR1 and CDR2 from the germline V gene are SGHTA and FQGNSA. V shed 5 bases, J shed 2 bases, and the junction held 9 bases outside the gene matches. The CDR3 has 16 amino acids.

This clone was found a few times. This likely came from a read error, as a far larger clone is one base away. The V call is TRBV30, the J call TRBJ2-1, with TRBD2 matching 9 bases. This CDR3 spans 15 amino acids. The germline V gene encodes CDR1 GTSNPN and CDR2 SVGIG (reference sequence). CDR3 coding DNA: TGTGCAACGGGGACTCGCGGGAGGGCCGGGAATGAGCAGTTCTTC. The encoded protein is CATGTRGRAGNEQFF.

The V and J genes are TRBV2 and TRBJ2-7; possibly TRBD2 for D (6 bases). The germline V gene has CDR1 SNHLY and CDR2 FYNNEI. With 7 bases removed from V and 3 bases from J, the gap between germline ends came to 13 bases. The CDR3 is 13 amino acids. The CDR3 DNA reads as TGTGCCAGCATTTCGGGACTGAGCTACGAGCAGTACTTC. Translating it yields CASISGLSYEQYF.

This clone has just a few counts. V usage is TRBV19 and J usage is TRBJ2-7; either TRBD1 or TRBD2 may supply D (5 bases each). This CDR3 contains 14 residues. Germline V lookup: CDR1 LNHDA, CDR2 SQIVND (reference sequence). The germline V and J ends were trimmed by 7 bases and 6 bases, with 19 bases remaining between them. The CDR3 coding sequence is TGTGCCAGTACCCGACAGCCGGAGGTGGGCGAGCAGTACTTC. Translation gives CASTRQPEVGEQYF. Full variable domain (remainder filled in from reference TRBV19 and TRBJ2-7): DGGITQSPKYLFRKEGQNVTLSCEQNLNHDAMYWYRQDPGQGLRLIYYSQIVNDFQKGDIAEGYSVSREKKESFPLTVTSAQKNPTAFYLCASTRQPEVGEQYFGPGTRLTVT.

The chain couples TRBV7-9 to TRBJ2-7, with D unclear. This CDR3 has 16 residues. The germline gives CDR1 SEHNR, CDR2 FQNEAQ (reference sequence). The V end lost 4 bases, the J end lost 4 bases, and 20 bases lay between the germline ends. The CDR3 DNA sequence: TGTGCCAGCAGCTCGCAGGCGGACCCAAGGATTTACGAGCAGTACTTC. As protein: CASSSQADPRIYEQYF.

Only a few counts were recorded for this clone. The chain employs TRBV28 and TRBJ2-1, with 7 bases fitting TRBD2. The length of the CDR3 is 14 residues. Looked up from germline, CDR1 is MDHEN and CDR2 is SYDVKM. The V segment lost 5 bases and the J segment 0 bases; nucleotides outside the gene matches: 1. The CDR3 is CASSGGSSYNEQFF. CDR3 in DNA: TGTGCCAGCAGTGGCGGGAGCTCCTACAATGAGCAGTTCTTC.

The chain links TRBV30 to TRBJ1-3; TRBD1 might be the D (5 bases). V was pared by 3 bases and J by 0 bases, with 12 bases between. CDR1 and CDR2 from the germline V gene are GTSNPN and SVGIG (reference sequence). The CDR3 spans 15 residues. The CDR3 spells CAWSPLGPSGNTIYF. The CDR3 region has the DNA TGTGCCTGGAGCCCATTGGGGCCCTCTGGAAACACCATATATTTT.